The 15 T cell receptor beta chains below come from one sample, sequenced in a study of blood T cells in healthy people across ages. Combining a sample-barcoded 5' primer with a J-beta primer mix, a second PCR ran for 7 to 11 cycles. TCRdb passed the 5' RACE reads through MiXCR, listing each CDR3 protein once. This sample yields 710,000 or so distinct CDR3 sequences, of which 32% are seen a single time; over 15% belongs to the top ten. The sample comprised blood. These receptors all stem from an elderly woman in good health.

This clonotype was counted between two and nine times. A much larger clone differs from this one at a single base, so this may be a read error. This chain links TRBV20-1 with TRBJ2-1; perhaps TRBD2 as D (5 bases). Trimming stripped 4 bases from V and 5 bases from J, with 15 bases between. Germline CDR1 DFQATT, CDR2 SNEGSKA (reference sequence). There are 14 residues in the CDR3. CDR3 coding DNA: TGCAGTGCTAAGTCTGTGGGGAGCCACAATGAGCAGTTCTTC. The encoded protein is CSAKSVGSHNEQFF.

Details on this clonotype: Likely a read error: the CDR3 ends without its conserved phenylalanine or tryptophan. The V call is TRBV29-1, the J call TRBJ1-1; 7 positions match TRBD1. Germline CDR1 is SQVTM and CDR2 is ANQGSEA. CDR3 length: 13 residues. The CDR3 coding sequence is TGCGGCGCCATGGGACAGTTGAACACTGAAGCTTTCCTT. This gives the protein CGAMGQLNTEAFL.

This clonotype was seen repeatedly, ten times or more. The chain has TRBV29-1 and TRBJ2-4; D may be TRBD1 or TRBD2 (5 bases each). The germline CDR1 and CDR2 sequences are SQVTM and ANQGSEA. V gave up 4 bases and J gave up 2 bases, with 12 bases separating them. The CDR3 has 14 amino acids. The CDR3 loop is CSVGGPGSKNIQYF. The DNA of the CDR3 is TGCAGCGTTGGGGGCCCGGGATCCAAAAACATTCAGTACTTC.

This clonotype qualifies as medium-sized (0.01 to 0.1%). The V and J genes are TRBV29-1 and TRBJ1-2; the D gene is possibly TRBD1 (6 bases). The CDR3 sequence is 15 residues long. V shed 3 bases and J shed 4 bases, with 18 bases lying between them. Germline V gene lookup returns CDR1 SQVTM and CDR2 ANQGSEA. The DNA of the CDR3 is TGCAGCGTTGACCAAGGTCTCCGGACAGTCTATGGCTACACCTTC. Its protein product is CSVDQGLRTVYGYTF.

This clonotype was counted ten times or more. The V and J genes are TRBV5-1 and TRBJ2-7, with a possible D match to TRBD1 (6 bases). V lost 1 base, J lost 4 bases, and 15 bases lay in between. CDR1 is SGHRS, CDR2 YFSETQ, per germline. The CDR3 totals 15 residues. CDR3 in amino acids: CASSLLSGVGYEQYF. Written as DNA, the CDR3 is TGCGCCAGCAGCTTGTTGTCAGGGGTTGGTTACGAGCAGTACTTC.

This clonotype appeared a single time. A much larger clone differs from this one at a single base, so this may be a read error. V and J are TRBV6-1 and TRBJ2-7; no reliable D call. Looked up from germline, CDR1 is MNHNS and CDR2 is SASEGT. The ends were cut back, 4 bases at V and 1 base at J, with 11 bases in the middle. The CDR3 runs 14 residues. This CDR3 reads CASSGAGRSYEQYF. In nucleotides, the CDR3 is TGTGCCAGCAGTGGGGCAGGTCGGTCCTACGAGCAGTACTTC.

This sequence joins TRBV20-1 and TRBJ1-1, with D hard to call. Germline V gene data show CDR1 as DFQATT and CDR2 as SNEGSKA (reference sequence). Deletions cut 6 bases from V and 1 base from J, with 12 bases between. The CDR3 length is 13 residues. CDR3 DNA: TGCAGTGCGCCCCGCTTGGGGAACACTGAAGCTTTCTTT. Amino acid sequence: CSAPRLGNTEAFF.

This clonotype was seen only a few times. One end of the junction fails to match germline, which may point to a read error. The chain is built from TRBV14 and TRBJ2-7; 7 positions match TRBD1. The germline gives CDR1 SGHDN, CDR2 FVKESK. The CDR3 runs 15 residues. This chain's CDR3 is CASSQFRGISHEQYF. The DNA for the CDR3 is TGTGCCAGCAGCCAATTCAGGGGGATCTCCCACGAGCAGTACTTC.

About this clonotype itself: A read error may account for a junction end that differs from germline. In nucleotides, the CDR3 is TGTGCCAGCATTTTATCTCGGGGAGAGACCCAGTACTTC. Translating gives CASILSRGETQYF. The V and J genes are TRBV27 and TRBJ2-5; a possible D gene is TRBD2 (5 bases). The CDR3 is 13 amino acids. Germline CDR1 MNHEY, CDR2 SMNVEV (reference sequence).

This chain uses TRBV6-5 with TRBJ2-1; 8 bases line up with TRBD1. J was trimmed by 1 base and V by 10 bases; bases with no gene match: 3. The germline V gene has CDR1 MNHEY and CDR2 SVGAGI. CDR3 size: 13 residues. The CDR3 reads CATRTGSYNEQFF. CDR3 sequence (DNA): TGTGCCACCAGGACAGGGTCCTACAATGAGCAGTTCTTC.

Comment on this clonotype: A read error may explain this, as a much larger clone is one base away. The chain couples TRBV5-1 to TRBJ2-7; TRBD1 aligns across 10 bases. After removal of 4 bases from V and 3 bases from J, the junction contained 7 bases not matched to a gene. The CDR3 totals 15 residues. CDR1 and CDR2 from the germline V gene are SGHRS and YFSETQ. DNA of the CDR3: TGCGCCAGCAGCGGGCAGGGGACAGGGGTCTACGAGCAGTACTTC. Its protein product is CASSGQGTGVYEQYF. Filled out from reference TRBV5-1 and TRBJ2-7, the complete variable domain reads KAGVTQTPRYLIKTRGQQVTLSCSPISGHRSVSWYQQTPGQGLQFLFEYFSETQRNKGNFPGRFSGRQFSNSRSEMNVSTLELGDSALYLCASSGQGTGVYEQYFGPGTRLTVT.

There are many counts of this clonotype. The V call is TRBV24-1, the J call TRBJ2-7; unclear D gene. From germline, CDR1 is KGHDR and CDR2 SFDVKD. This CDR3 is 14 amino acids long. V lost 3 bases, J lost 4 bases, and 12 bases lay in between. For the CDR3, the DNA is TGTGCCACCAGTGATGCGGACGGCAGATACGAGCAGTACTTC. This codes for CATSDADGRYEQYF.

The chain carries TRBV9 and TRBJ1-4; TRBD1 aligns across 7 bases. The CDR3 is 15 residues long. The V gene end was trimmed by 6 bases and the J gene end by 4 bases; junction bases not matched to a gene: 9. Per germline, CDR1 SGDLS and CDR2 YYNGEE. CDR3 sequence reads: CASKYRDSLNEKLFF. The CDR3, as DNA: TGTGCCAGCAAGTACCGGGACAGCCTTAATGAAAAACTGTTTTTT.

This clonotype has ten or more counts. The chain is built from TRBV7-2 and TRBJ1-2, with 9 bases lining up with TRBD1. V dropped 3 bases and J dropped 6; count of bases not matched to a gene: 2. This CDR3 is 13 amino acids long. Per germline, CDR1 SGHTA and CDR2 FQGNSA. Here the CDR3 reads CASSFRDRDGYTF. CDR3 sequence (DNA): TGTGCCAGCAGCTTCCGGGACAGGGATGGCTACACCTTC.

The gene calls are TRBV6-1 and TRBJ1-1; perhaps TRBD1 as D (6 bases). The CDR3 runs to 16 residues. Germline V gives CDR1 MNHNS, CDR2 SASEGT. V gave up 1 base and J gave up 0 bases, with 12 bases separating them. The CDR3 loop is CASSEGQGGMNTEAFF. CDR3 sequence (DNA): TGTGCCAGCAGTGAAGGACAAGGGGGGATGAACACTGAAGCTTTCTTT.